Sequencing of this T cell receptor beta chain was carried out in a study of blood T cell repertoires in COVID-19. Assay used: immunoSEQ multiplex PCR; TCRdb lists only in-frame clones, some missing. Of over 90,000 clones in the sample, 80% to 90% were seen once. Germline CDR1 reads SGDLS; CDR2 reads YYNGEE. J lost 4 bases, V lost 4 bases, and 8 bases had no gene match. This CDR3 has 16 residues. Sequenced: peripheral blood. The V and J genes are TRBV9 and TRBJ2-2; 9 nucleotides align to TRBD1. The clonotype was recovered from a man in his forties or fifties with active or convalescent COVID-19. Here the CDR3 reads CASSPQDRGGTGELFF. The CDR3 region has the DNA TGTGCCAGCAGCCCGCAGGACAGGGGTGGCACCGGGGAGCTGTTTTTT.